This TCR beta chain was documented in a study of blood T cells in healthy people across ages. It was with a sample-barcoded 5' primer and a J-beta primer mix that a second PCR of roughly 7 to 12 cycles was run. The study obtained at least 2.5 million CDR3-containing paired-end reads from every sample. TCRdb ran MiXCR on the 5' RACE reads and lists one entry per CDR3 protein. The repertoire holds approximately 1,700,000 distinct CDR3 sequences, with approximately 39% as singletons. Study results and caveats: TCR beta diversity, measured per million T cells, fell in a roughly linear way with age.

The sample holds a few counts of this clonotype. Its antigen is not identified. Looked up from germline, CDR1 is SGHVS and CDR2 is FQNEAQ. The CDR3 is 15 amino acids. V shed 6 bases and J shed 5 bases, with 17 bases lying between them. V is TRBV7-8 and J is TRBJ2-1; unclear D gene. The receptor was derived from a human donor in good health. Sequences were obtained from blood. The chain's CDR3 is CASSNPGSVDNEQFF. The CDR3 region has the DNA TGTGCCAGCAGTAACCCGGGTTCAGTTGACAATGAGCAGTTCTTC.